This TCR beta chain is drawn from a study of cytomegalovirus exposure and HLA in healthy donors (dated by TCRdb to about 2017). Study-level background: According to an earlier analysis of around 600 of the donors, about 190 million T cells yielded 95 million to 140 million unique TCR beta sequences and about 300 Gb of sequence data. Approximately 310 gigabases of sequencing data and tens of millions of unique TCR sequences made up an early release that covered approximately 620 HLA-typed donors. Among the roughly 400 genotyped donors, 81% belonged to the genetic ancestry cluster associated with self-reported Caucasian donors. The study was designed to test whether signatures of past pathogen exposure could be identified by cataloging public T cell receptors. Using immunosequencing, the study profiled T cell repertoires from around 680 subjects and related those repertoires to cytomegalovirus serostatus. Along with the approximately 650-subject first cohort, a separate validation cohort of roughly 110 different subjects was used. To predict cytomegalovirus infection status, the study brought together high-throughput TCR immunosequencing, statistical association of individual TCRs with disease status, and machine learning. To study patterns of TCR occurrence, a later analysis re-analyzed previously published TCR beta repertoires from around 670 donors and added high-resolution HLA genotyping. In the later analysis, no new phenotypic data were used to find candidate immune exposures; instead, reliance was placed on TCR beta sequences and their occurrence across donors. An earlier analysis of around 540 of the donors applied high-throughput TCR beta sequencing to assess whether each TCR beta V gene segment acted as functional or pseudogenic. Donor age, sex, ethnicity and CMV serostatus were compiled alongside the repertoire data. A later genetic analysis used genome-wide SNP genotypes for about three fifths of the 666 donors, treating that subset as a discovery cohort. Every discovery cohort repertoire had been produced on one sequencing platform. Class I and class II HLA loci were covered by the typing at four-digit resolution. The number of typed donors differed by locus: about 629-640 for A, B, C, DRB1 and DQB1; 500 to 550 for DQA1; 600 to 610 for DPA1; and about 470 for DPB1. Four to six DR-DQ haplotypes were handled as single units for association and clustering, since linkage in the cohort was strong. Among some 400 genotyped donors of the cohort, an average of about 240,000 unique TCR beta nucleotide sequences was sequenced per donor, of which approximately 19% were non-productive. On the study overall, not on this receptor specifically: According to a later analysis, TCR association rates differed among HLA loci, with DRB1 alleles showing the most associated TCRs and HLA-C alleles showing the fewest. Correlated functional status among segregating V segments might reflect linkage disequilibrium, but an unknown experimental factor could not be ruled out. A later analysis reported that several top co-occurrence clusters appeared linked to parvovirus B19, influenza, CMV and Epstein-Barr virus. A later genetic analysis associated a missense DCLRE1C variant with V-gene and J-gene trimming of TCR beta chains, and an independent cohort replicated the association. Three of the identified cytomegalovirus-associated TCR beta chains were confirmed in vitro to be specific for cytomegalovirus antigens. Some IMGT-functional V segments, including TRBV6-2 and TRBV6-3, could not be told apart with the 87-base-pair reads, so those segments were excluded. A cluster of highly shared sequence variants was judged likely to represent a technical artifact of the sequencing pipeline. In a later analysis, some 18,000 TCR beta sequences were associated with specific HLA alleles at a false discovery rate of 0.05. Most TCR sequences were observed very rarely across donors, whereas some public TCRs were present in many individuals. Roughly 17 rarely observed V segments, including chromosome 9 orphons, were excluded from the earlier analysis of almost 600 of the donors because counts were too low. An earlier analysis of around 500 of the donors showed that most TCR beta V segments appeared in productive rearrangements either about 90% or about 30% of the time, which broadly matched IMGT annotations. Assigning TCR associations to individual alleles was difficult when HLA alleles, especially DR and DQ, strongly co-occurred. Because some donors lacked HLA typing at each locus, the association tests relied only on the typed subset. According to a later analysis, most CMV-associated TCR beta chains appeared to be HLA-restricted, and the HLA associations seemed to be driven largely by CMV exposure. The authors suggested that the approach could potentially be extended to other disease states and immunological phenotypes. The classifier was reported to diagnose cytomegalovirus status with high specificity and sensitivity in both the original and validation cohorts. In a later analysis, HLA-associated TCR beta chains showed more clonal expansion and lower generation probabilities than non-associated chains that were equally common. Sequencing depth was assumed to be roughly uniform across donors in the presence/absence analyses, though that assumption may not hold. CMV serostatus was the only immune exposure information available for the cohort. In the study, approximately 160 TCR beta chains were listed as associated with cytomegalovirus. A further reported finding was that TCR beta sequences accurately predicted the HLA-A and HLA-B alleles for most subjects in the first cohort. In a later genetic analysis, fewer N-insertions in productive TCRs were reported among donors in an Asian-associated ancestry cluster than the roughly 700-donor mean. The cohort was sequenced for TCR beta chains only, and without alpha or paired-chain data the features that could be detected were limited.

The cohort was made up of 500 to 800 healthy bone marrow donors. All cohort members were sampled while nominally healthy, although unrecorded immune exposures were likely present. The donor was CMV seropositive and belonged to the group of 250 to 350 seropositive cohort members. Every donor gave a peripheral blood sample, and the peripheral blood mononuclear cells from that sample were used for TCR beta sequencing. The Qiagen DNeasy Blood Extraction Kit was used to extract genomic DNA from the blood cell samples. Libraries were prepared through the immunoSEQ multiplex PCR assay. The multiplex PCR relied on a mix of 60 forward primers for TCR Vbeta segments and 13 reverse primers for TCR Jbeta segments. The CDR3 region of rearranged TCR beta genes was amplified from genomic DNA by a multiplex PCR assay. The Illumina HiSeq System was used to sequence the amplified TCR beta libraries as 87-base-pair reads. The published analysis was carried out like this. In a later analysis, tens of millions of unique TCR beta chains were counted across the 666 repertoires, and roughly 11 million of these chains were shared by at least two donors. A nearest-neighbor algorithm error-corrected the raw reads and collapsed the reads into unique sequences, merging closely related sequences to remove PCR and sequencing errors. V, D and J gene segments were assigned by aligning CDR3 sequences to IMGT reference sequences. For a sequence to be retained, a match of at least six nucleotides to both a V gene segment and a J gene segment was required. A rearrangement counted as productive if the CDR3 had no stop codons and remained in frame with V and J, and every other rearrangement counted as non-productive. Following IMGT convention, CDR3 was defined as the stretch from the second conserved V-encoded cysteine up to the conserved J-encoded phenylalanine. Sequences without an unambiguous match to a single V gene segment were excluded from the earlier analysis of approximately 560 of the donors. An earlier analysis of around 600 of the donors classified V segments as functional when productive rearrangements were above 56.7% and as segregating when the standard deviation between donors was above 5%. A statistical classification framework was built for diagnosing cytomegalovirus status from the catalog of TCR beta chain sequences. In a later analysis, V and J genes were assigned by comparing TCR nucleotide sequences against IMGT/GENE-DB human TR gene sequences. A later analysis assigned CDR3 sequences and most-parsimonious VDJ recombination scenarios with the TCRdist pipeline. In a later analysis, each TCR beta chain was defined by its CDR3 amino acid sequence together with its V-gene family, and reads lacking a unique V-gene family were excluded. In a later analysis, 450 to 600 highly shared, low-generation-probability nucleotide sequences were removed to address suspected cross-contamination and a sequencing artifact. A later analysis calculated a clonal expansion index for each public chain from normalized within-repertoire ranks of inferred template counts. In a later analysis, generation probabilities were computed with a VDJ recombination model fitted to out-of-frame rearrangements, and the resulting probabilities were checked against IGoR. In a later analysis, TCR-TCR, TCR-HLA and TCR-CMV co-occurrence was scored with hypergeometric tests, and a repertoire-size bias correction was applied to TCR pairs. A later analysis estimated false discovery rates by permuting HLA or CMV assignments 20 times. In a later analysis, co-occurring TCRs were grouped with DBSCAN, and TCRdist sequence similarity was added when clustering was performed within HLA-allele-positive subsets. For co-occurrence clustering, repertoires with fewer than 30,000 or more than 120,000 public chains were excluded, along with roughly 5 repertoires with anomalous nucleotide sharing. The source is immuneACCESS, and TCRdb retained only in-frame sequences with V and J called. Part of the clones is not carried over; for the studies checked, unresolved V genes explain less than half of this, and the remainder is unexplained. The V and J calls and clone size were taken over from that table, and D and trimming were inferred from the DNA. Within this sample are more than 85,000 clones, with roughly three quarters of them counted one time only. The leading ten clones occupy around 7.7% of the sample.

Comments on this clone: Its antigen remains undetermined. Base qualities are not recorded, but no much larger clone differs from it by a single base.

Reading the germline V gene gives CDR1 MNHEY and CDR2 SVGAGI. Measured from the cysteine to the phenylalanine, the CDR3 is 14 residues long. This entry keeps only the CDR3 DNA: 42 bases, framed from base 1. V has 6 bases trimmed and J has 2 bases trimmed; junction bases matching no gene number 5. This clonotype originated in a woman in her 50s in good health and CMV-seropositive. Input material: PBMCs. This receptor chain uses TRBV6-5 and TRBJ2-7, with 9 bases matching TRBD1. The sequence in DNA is TGTGCCAGCAGATTCGGACAGGGGACCTACGAGCAGTACTTC. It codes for CASRFGQGTYEQYF.